This T cell receptor (beta chain) comes out of a study of T cell changes during pregnancy in multiple sclerosis. The germline V gene encodes CDR1 SGDLS and CDR2 YYNGEE. V was clipped by 4 bases and J by 5 bases, with 16 bases between them. The CDR3 is made up of 14 amino acids. This clone was seen just once. TCRdb's copy holds only in-frame clones and misses some; the assay was immunoSEQ multiplex PCR. Of about 49,000 clones in the sample, 90% were seen once. This rearrangement joins TRBV9 to TRBJ2-7; maybe TRBD1 (6 bases). The sample here was peripheral blood, taken after pregnancy. The receptor's source is a female donor in good health, enrolled as a control in a pregnancy study. CDR3 sequence (DNA): TGTGCCAGCAGCCTCGGGAAACAGGGCAACGAGCAGTACTTC. Translation gives CASSLGKQGNEQYF.